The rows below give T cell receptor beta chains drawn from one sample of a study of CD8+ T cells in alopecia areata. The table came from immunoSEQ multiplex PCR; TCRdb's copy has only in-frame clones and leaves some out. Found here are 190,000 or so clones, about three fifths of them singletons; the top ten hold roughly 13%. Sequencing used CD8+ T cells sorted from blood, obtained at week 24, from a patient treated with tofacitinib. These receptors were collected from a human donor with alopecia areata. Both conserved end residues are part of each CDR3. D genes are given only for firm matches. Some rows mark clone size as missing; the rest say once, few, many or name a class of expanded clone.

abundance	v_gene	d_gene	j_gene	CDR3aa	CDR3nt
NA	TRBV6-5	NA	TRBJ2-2	CASWAAGELFF	TGTGCCAGCTGGGCGGCCGGGGAGCTGTTTTTT
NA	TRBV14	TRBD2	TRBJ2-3	CASSQVRPGLATDTQYF	TGTGCCAGCAGCCAAGTTCGTCCGGGACTAGCGACAGATACGCAGTATTTT
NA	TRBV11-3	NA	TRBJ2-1	CASSSGRAGQFF	TGTGCCAGCAGCTCAGGGAGAGCAGGGCAGTTCTTC
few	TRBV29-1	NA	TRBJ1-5	CSVLTDSNQPQHF	TGCAGCGTTCTGACGGACAGCAATCAGCCCCAGCATTTT
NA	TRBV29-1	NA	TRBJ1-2	CSVAVASGANYGYTF	TGCAGCGTTGCTGTAGCGTCCGGCGCTAACTATGGCTACACCTTC
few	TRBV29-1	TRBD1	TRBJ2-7	CSGGQGANEQYF	TGCAGCGGTGGACAGGGGGCAAACGAGCAGTACTTC
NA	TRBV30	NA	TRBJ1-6	CAWSGRDMRGSPLHF	TGTGCCTGGAGTGGGCGGGATATGCGGGGTTCACCCCTCCACTTT
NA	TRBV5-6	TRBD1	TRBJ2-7	CASSLGGGMTYEQYF	TGTGCCAGCAGCTTGGGAGGGGGCATGACCTACGAGCAGTACTTC
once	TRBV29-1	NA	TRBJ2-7	CSVGRAGTYEQYF	TGCAGCGTTGGCCGGGCCGGGACCTACGAGCAGTACTTC
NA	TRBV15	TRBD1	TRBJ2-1	CATSGDRGPDNEQFF	TGTGCCACCAGCGGGGACAGGGGGCCAGACAATGAGCAGTTCTTC
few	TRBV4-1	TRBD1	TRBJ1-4	CASGQAGQHMEKLFF	TGCGCCAGCGGCCAAGCGGGACAGCATATGGAAAAACTGTTTTTT
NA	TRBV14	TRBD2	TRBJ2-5	CASSQDSSQITSGIRETQYF	TGTGCCAGCAGCCAAGATTCCTCCCAAATTACTAGCGGGATAAGAGAGACCCAGTACTTC
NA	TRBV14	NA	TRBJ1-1	CASSRKAANTEAFF	TGTGCCAGCAGCCGTAAGGCGGCTAACACTGAAGCTTTCTTT
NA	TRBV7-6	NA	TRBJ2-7	CASSLTGLEQYF	TGTGCCAGCAGCTTAACGGGTCTCGAGCAGTACTTC
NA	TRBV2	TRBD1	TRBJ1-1	CASRRTGVDTEAFF	TGTGCCAGCAGAAGGACAGGGGTGGACACTGAAGCTTTCTTT
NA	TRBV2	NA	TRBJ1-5	CASKVGDLGNQPQHF	TGTGCCAGCAAAGTGGGGGACCTGGGGAATCAGCCCCAGCATTTT
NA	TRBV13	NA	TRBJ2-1	CASSFEGNEQFF	TGTGCCAGCAGCTTTGAAGGAAATGAGCAGTTCTTC
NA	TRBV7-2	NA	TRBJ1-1	CASSFVLNTEAFF	TGTGCCAGCAGCTTCGTACTAAACACTGAAGCTTTCTTT
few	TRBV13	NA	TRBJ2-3	CASSLGPGHSRVDTQYF	TGTGCCAGCAGCTTAGGCCCCGGGCATAGCAGGGTGGATACGCAGTATTTT
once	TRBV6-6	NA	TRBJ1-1	CASNEQGIGTEAFF	TGTGCCAGCAATGAACAGGGAATTGGCACTGAAGCTTTCTTT
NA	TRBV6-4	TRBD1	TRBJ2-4	CATSFGTGNIAKNIQYF	TGTGCCACCTCATTTGGGACAGGGAACATAGCCAAAAACATTCAGTACTTC
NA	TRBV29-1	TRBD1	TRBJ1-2	CSVEDRHYGYTF	TGCAGCGTTGAGGACAGGCACTATGGCTACACCTTC
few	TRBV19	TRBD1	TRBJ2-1	CASSIEGQYNEQFF	TGTGCCAGTAGTATAGAGGGACAGTACAATGAGCAGTTCTTC
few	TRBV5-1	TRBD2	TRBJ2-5	CASSLGGGAMETQYF	TGCGCCAGCAGCTTGGGCGGGGGGGCCATGGAGACCCAGTACTTC
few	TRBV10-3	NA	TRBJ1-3	CAAQPSGNTIYF	TGTGCCGCCCAGCCCTCTGGAAACACCATATATTTT
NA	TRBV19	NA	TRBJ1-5	CASSIAGSNQPQHF	TGTGCCAGTAGTATAGCCGGGAGCAATCAGCCCCAGCATTTT
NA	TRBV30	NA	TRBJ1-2	CAWRTPSTVYGYTF	TGTGCCTGGAGAACCCCCAGTACAGTCTATGGCTACACCTTC
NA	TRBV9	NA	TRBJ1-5	CASSVRANDQPQHF	TGTGCCAGCAGCGTACGGGCAAACGATCAGCCCCAGCATTTT
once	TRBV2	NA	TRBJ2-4	CASSEAFQGLAKNIQYF	TGTGCCAGCAGTGAAGCGTTCCAGGGACTAGCCAAAAACATTCAGTACTTC
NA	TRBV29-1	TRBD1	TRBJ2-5	CSVARGREETQYF	TGCAGCGTTGCAAGGGGGCGTGAAGAGACCCAGTACTTC
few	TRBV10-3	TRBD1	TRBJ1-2	CAFRQGDGGYTF	TGTGCCTTTCGACAGGGGGATGGTGGCTACACCTTC
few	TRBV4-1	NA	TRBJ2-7	CASRTRQDSATEQYF	TGCGCCAGCAGAACCCGACAGGACTCCGCCACCGAGCAGTACTTC
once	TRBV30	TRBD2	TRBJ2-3	CAWIVAGHTQYF	TGTGCCTGGATCGTAGCGGGGCATACGCAGTATTTT
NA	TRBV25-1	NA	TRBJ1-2	CASYDYGYTF	TGTGCCTCCTACGACTATGGCTACACCTTC
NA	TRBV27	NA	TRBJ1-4	CATGQSNEKLFF	TGTGCCACGGGGCAGTCTAATGAAAAACTGTTTTTT
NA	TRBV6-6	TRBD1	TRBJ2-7	CASSGTDSYEQYF	TGTGCCAGCAGTGGGACAGATTCCTACGAGCAGTACTTC
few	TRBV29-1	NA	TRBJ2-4	CSVEAGNIQYF	TGCAGCGTTGAGGCAGGGAACATTCAGTACTTC
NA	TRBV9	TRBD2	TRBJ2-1	CASSDHQAGGANEQFF	TGTGCCAGCAGCGATCACCAAGCGGGGGGAGCTAATGAGCAGTTCTTC
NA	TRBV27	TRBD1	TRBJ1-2	CASSSGQNYGYTF	TGTGCCAGCAGTTCGGGACAGAACTATGGCTACACCTTC
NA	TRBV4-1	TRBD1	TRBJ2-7	CASSQRWTGGKYEQYF	TGCGCCAGCAGCCAAAGATGGACAGGGGGCAAGTACGAGCAGTACTTC